Presented here are 2 T cell receptor beta chains from one specimen sequenced in a study of blood T cell repertoires in COVID-19. Produced via immunoSEQ multiplex PCR; TCRdb's table is partial and in-frame only. The sample contains approximately 38,000 clones, about 85% of which appear only once. The sequencing input was peripheral blood. These receptors all come from a man between 60 and 75 years old with COVID-19, enrolled during active disease.

The CDR3 loop reads CASSPRDRADEKLFF. In nucleotides, the CDR3 is TGTGCCAGCAGTCCTCGGGACAGGGCTGACGAAAAACTGTTTTTT. V and J are TRBV2 and TRBJ1-4, with 9 positions matching TRBD1. Germline lookup yields CDR1 SNHLY and CDR2 FYNNEI. J lost 8 bases, V lost 5 bases, and 9 bases had no gene match. The CDR3 loop spans 15 amino acids.

This chain links TRBV12-3 or TRBV12-4 with TRBJ2-7; D might be TRBD2 (5 bases). The CDR3 covers 13 residues. The ends were cut back, 3 bases at V and 5 bases at J, with 11 bases in the middle. The chain's CDR3 is CASSFGVDDEQYF. DNA for the CDR3: TGTGCCAGCAGTTTCGGGGTTGACGACGAGCAGTACTTC.